The present entry profiles one TCR beta chain with its context. Original methodology: Amplifying reference gene primers gave estimates of nucleated cell counts. Assay used: immunoSEQ multiplex PCR; TCRdb lists only in-frame clones, some missing. Clone size and the V and J calls come from that table; the DNA yielded D and trimming. The data hold approximately 220,000 clones, with 85% to 90% observed a single time. The data are from a study of blood T cell repertoires in COVID-19. On the study more broadly: Specimens from acute and convalescent COVID-19 originated in the United States, Italy and Spain. T cells, B-cell-depleted T cells, or PBMCs provided the cDNA or gDNA that served as material.

Germline values: CDR1 SGHDT, CDR2 YYEEEE. V lost 0 bases and J 8 bases, leaving 11 bases between the germline ends. This CDR3 is 14 amino acids long. The sample was peripheral blood. The chain joins TRBV5-6 to TRBJ1-4; TRBD1 might be the D (5 bases). The source of this sequence is a man between 60 and 70 years old with acute or convalescent COVID-19. As DNA, the CDR3 is TGTGCCAGCAGCTTGGAGCAGGGTGGGGAAAAACTGTTTTTT. Encoded protein: CASSLEQGGEKLFF.